This TCR beta chain was observed in a study of regulatory T cells. V lost 3 bases and J lost 1, with 10 bases in between. This CDR3 has 14 residues. The germline gives CDR1 SGDLS, CDR2 YYNGEE. On this clone: The target antigen is unknown.

Amplification used 52 TRBV primers and 13 TRBJ primers. Clones were read by immunoSEQ multiplex PCR, and TCRdb kept only the in-frame ones, dropping some. Of roughly 30,000 clones detected, 80% to 95% appear once; the ten largest clones hold roughly 1.6%. Every patient with CD3G deficiency had evidence of autoimmunity. Sorting split CD4+ cells into CD25-high CD127-low Tregs and CD25-low CD127-high conventional T cells. Study-level results: Hydrophobic residues at CDR3 positions 6 and 7 were enriched in conventional CD4+ T cells of CD3G-deficient patients.

This clonotype was sampled from a person aged 18 to 29 with CD3G deficiency. Material: conventional CD4+ T cells sorted from blood. The chain recombines TRBV9 with TRBJ1-1; D uncertain. CDR3 nucleotides: TGTGCCAGCAGCGCTGACATCAAGAACACTGAAGCTTTCTTT. The encoded protein is CASSADIKNTEAFF.